Each of the 18 T cell receptor beta chains below was sequenced from the same sample in a study of shared clonotypes between healthy human individuals. Here immunoSEQ multiplex PCR was the method, and the copy in TCRdb shows in-frame clones only, minus some. The sample carries a few million clones, about 93% recorded once. CD45RO-negative cells were positively selected for CCR7, leaving out terminally differentiated effector memory CD45RA+ cells. Sample: naive CD8+ T cells from PBMCs. The receptors originated from a man younger than 35 in good health. Some clones in this sample may be carry-over from other donors' samples.

The chain links TRBV10-2 to TRBJ2-3; D call uncertain. Trimming took 0 bases from V and 6 from J, leaving 1 base between them. Germline V gives CDR1 WSHSY, CDR2 SAAADI. This CDR3 contains 11 residues. CDR3 coding DNA: TGCGCCAGCAGTGAGTCGGATACGCAGTATTTT. Amino acids: CASSESDTQYF.

The chain has TRBV27 and TRBJ2-7; D gene uncertain. Trimming took off 3 bases at V and 0 bases at J, with 12 bases between the two ends. There are 15 residues in the CDR3. The germline gives CDR1 MNHEY, CDR2 SMNVEV (reference sequence). The CDR3: CASSFGPIPSYEQYF. For the CDR3, the DNA is TGTGCCAGCAGTTTCGGGCCGATCCCCTCCTACGAGCAGTACTTC.

Of note for this clone: The same CDR3 is also encoded by other DNA sequences in this sample. The rearrangement links TRBV27 to TRBJ2-7; 9 nucleotides match TRBD1. V lost 5 bases to trimming and J lost 7 bases; unmatched junction nucleotides: 9. This CDR3 is 14 amino acids long. The germline V gene has CDR1 MNHEY and CDR2 SMNVEV (reference sequence). Written as DNA, the CDR3 is TGTGCCAGCAGTCTCAGACAGGGGGTGGGGGAGCAGTACTTC. The encoded protein is CASSLRQGVGEQYF.

Only one count was recorded for this clone. Other DNA sequences in this specimen translate into the identical CDR3. V usage is TRBV28 and J usage is TRBJ2-1; no clear D gene. This CDR3 has 14 residues. The V end lost 3 bases, the J end lost 0 bases, and 6 bases lay between the germline ends. The V gene's germline CDR1 is MDHEN and CDR2 SYDVKM. CDR3 protein: CASSFSSSYNEQFF. The CDR3 region has the DNA TGTGCCAGCAGTTTTTCAAGCTCCTACAATGAGCAGTTCTTC.

This clone was seen only once. The chain uses TRBV2 and TRBJ2-1, with 7 positions matching TRBD2. Trimming cost V 10 bases and J 3 bases; bases outside gene matches: 9. The CDR3 has 14 residues. Germline assignment: CDR1 SNHLY and CDR2 FYNNEI. The CDR3 DNA reads as TGTGCCATTCCGATGGGACTACTCTACAATGAGCAGTTCTTC. It yields the protein CAIPMGLLYNEQFF.

Details on this clone: Other DNA sequences of this sample code for an identical CDR3. The chain employs TRBV27 and TRBJ2-7; the D gene is possibly TRBD2 (6 bases). CDR1 is MNHEY, CDR2 SMNVEV, per germline (reference sequence). The CDR3 totals 15 residues. Trimming left V 6 bases short and J 2 bases short, with 17 bases between. The CDR3: CASSLAAGPTYEQYF. CDR3 nucleotide sequence: TGTGCCAGCAGCTTAGCCGCGGGACCGACCTACGAGCAGTACTTC.

The chain links TRBV30 to TRBJ1-3; TRBD1 is a possible D gene (5 bases). The CDR3 sequence is 13 residues long. Germline V lookup: CDR1 GTSNPN, CDR2 SVGIG (reference sequence). Trimming took 5 bases from V and 4 from J, leaving 12 bases between them. The chain's CDR3 is CAWGYRIGNTIYF. The CDR3 DNA reads as TGTGCCTGGGGGTACAGGATAGGAAACACCATATATTTT.

In its sample, this clone was seen once. The V and J genes are TRBV27 and TRBJ2-7, with no clear D. Per germline, CDR1 MNHEY and CDR2 SMNVEV (reference sequence). This CDR3 has 15 residues. Trimming stripped 6 bases from V and 4 bases from J, with 19 bases between. This chain's CDR3 is CASSFSDLFPYEQYF. Here the CDR3 DNA reads TGTGCCAGCAGCTTCTCAGACCTCTTCCCATACGAGCAGTACTTC.

The chain has TRBV9 and TRBJ2-7, with TRBD1 matching 8 bases. The length of the CDR3 is 15 residues. Unmatched junction bases numbered 12, after V lost 4 bases and J lost 6 bases. The germline gives CDR1 SGDLS, CDR2 YYNGEE. Here the CDR3 reads CASSPPDRGVGEQYF. As DNA, the CDR3 is TGTGCCAGCAGCCCCCCTGACAGGGGTGTCGGCGAGCAGTACTTC.

The chain joins TRBV5-4 to TRBJ1-2; D possibly corresponds to TRBD1 (6 bases). The CDR3 has 14 residues. Trimming took 0 bases from V and 4 from J, leaving 10 bases between them. The germline V gene has CDR1 SGHNT and CDR2 YYREEE (reference sequence). CDR3 DNA: TGTGCCAGCAGCTTGGGACCAGGGGTCTATGGCTACACCTTC. It translates to CASSLGPGVYGYTF. The full variable domain, completed using reference TRBV5-4 and TRBJ1-2, is ETGVTQSPTHLIKTRGQQVTLRCSSQSGHNTVSWYQQALGQGPQFIFQYYREEENGRGNFPPRFSGLQFPNYSSELNVNALELDDSALYLCASSLGPGVYGYTFGSGTRLTVV.

The chain combines TRBV7-8 with TRBJ1-2; tentative D call: TRBD1 (5 bases). The CDR3 is 17 amino acids. The germline V and J ends were trimmed by 5 bases and 2 bases, with 21 bases remaining between them. Germline CDR1 SGHVS, CDR2 FQNEAQ. The CDR3 bases are TGTGCCAGCAGCCCATCCGTCAAGGGGCGGGGAAACTATGGCTACACCTTC. Amino acids: CASSPSVKGRGNYGYTF.

The rearrangement uses TRBV6-5 and TRBJ1-1, with no clear D. Trimming took off 7 bases at V and 5 bases at J, with 11 bases between the two ends. The CDR3 runs to 12 residues. The germline CDR1 and CDR2 sequences are MNHEY and SVGAGI. This chain's CDR3 is CASNPSGTEAFF. CDR3 nucleotides: TGTGCCAGCAATCCTTCGGGGACTGAAGCTTTCTTT.

V usage is TRBV29-1 and J usage is TRBJ1-2, with TRBD1 matching 11 bases. The CDR3 is 13 amino acids. With V trimmed by 0 bases and J by 11 bases, 5 bases remained unmatched. The V gene's germline CDR1 is SQVTM and CDR2 ANQGSEA. The CDR3 DNA is TGCAGCGTTGAAGACGGGACAGGGGGGTGGTACACCTTC. Encoded protein: CSVEDGTGGWYTF. Complete variable domain (other parts from reference TRBV29-1 and TRBJ1-2): SAVISQKPSRDICQRGTSLTIQCQVDSQVTMMFWYRQQPGQSLTLIATANQGSEATYESGFVIDKFPISRPNLTFSTLTVSNMSPEDSSIYLCSVEDGTGGWYTFGSGTRLTVV.

The chain carries TRBV7-9 and TRBJ2-1, with TRBD1 identical over 9 bases. The CDR3 is made up of 13 amino acids. CDR1 SEHNR and CDR2 FQNEAQ come from the germline V gene (reference sequence). The junction had 4 bases not matched to a gene; V was cut back by 1 base and J by 12 bases. The CDR3 protein is CASSLVRDRAQFF. The CDR3 DNA sequence: TGTGCCAGCAGCTTAGTGAGGGACAGGGCGCAGTTCTTC.

The chain couples TRBV2 to TRBJ2-7; 9 bases match TRBD2. J gave up 1 base and V 4 bases, and 2 bases lay outside the gene matches. CDR1 SNHLY and CDR2 FYNNEI come from the germline V gene. This CDR3 contains 14 residues. CDR3 amino acids: CASSGLAESYEQYF. The DNA of the CDR3 is TGTGCCAGCAGTGGACTAGCGGAGTCCTACGAGCAGTACTTC.

The rearrangement joins TRBV28 to TRBJ1-4; 7 bases fit TRBD1. CDR1 and CDR2 (germline): MDHEN, SYDVKM. The CDR3 consists of 12 residues. The DNA of the CDR3 is TGTGCAGCGACAGGGCTTAATGAAAAACTGTTTTTT. Its translation: CAATGLNEKLFF.

The V call is TRBV11-2, the J call TRBJ2-1; TRBD2 matches at 10 bases. V shed 1 base and J 9 bases; nucleotides not matched to a gene: 6. Germline CDR1 and CDR2: SGHAT and FQNNGV. This CDR3 contains 15 residues. The CDR3 spells CASSLASGGRSEQFF. CDR3 sequence (DNA): TGTGCCAGCAGCTTAGCTAGCGGGGGACGGAGTGAGCAGTTCTTC.

Here the CDR3 reads CASSPSGTGPKQYF. DNA of the CDR3: TGTGCCAGCAGCCCATCGGGGACAGGGCCCAAGCAGTACTTC. V usage is TRBV9 and J usage is TRBJ2-7; 9 nucleotides agree with TRBD1. CDR3 length: 14 amino acids. Germline CDR1 SGDLS, CDR2 YYNGEE. V dropped 4 bases and J dropped 8; count of bases not matched to a gene: 10.